This TCR beta chain derives from a study of T cell repertoires in cytomegalovirus infection. V gave up 8 bases and J gave up 10 bases; unmatched junction bases: 8. Looked up from germline, CDR1 is DFQATT and CDR2 is SNEGSKA (reference sequence). This CDR3 is 12 amino acids long. Study results and limitations: CMV-specific TCR beta clonotypes restricted by HLA-C dominated the ex vivo response.

About this clonotype itself: Its antigen is undetermined.

TCRdb reanalysed the reads using MiXCR and keeps one entry per CDR3 protein. In the table there are some 900,000 distinct CDR3 sequences, approximately 29% of which are singletons. Sequencing used cultured CD8+ T cells from PBMCs, obtained from culture after CMV antigen stimulation. The chain carries TRBV20-1 and TRBJ1-6; 7 nucleotides line up with TRBD1. This sequence was found in a human donor in good health (CMV status not recorded). Some clones in this sample may be carry-over from other donors' samples. CDR3 nucleotide sequence: TGCAGTACTCCCCAGGGGGGATCACCCCTCCACTTT. Its protein product is CSTPQGGSPLHF.